The clone carrying this TCR beta chain was counted only a few times. Its antigen is not known. This entry belongs to a study of identical twins. General study points: Findings depended on cross-sectional statistics rather than tracking the same donors. One should note that invariant MAIT and iNKT cells could partly confound zero-insertion analyses.

MiXCR was run by TCRdb on the 5' RACE reads, yielding one entry per CDR3 protein. The sample yields some 240,000 distinct CDR3 sequences, about 10% seen once. The sequence derives from a man aged 45-65 years in good health. Sequencing was performed on memory T cells sorted from blood.

The CDR3 region has the DNA TGTGCCAGCAGTTACTCGGCGGGTTTGGAGACCCAGTACTTC. It specifies CASSYSAGLETQYF. The V call is TRBV6-2 or TRBV6-3, the J call TRBJ2-5, with D perhaps matching TRBD2 (5 bases). V dropped 0 bases and J dropped 5 bases, with 10 bases sitting between them. This CDR3 is 14 amino acids long. Germline CDR1 reads MNHEY; CDR2 reads SVGEGT.